This TCR beta chain was profiled in a study of cytomegalovirus exposure and HLA in healthy donors. CDR1 is GTSNPN and CDR2 is SVGIG in the germline V gene (reference sequence). V was clipped by 4 bases and J by 12 bases, with 13 bases between them. This CDR3 contains 11 residues. Study-wide results and limits: Among TCR beta chains of equal frequency, HLA-associated ones were more clonally expanded in a later analysis. A cluster of highly shared sequence variants was likely a sequencing artifact. Later, an analysis found that common viral pathogens appeared to be linked with several of the most significant clusters. Altogether, 170 or so TCR beta chains were recorded as cytomegalovirus-associated.

It was with 60 Vbeta and 13 Jbeta primers that the PCR ran. Measured with immunoSEQ multiplex PCR; TCRdb has only the in-frame clones, and not every one. This table has around 190,000 clones, around 81% appearing once. A word on this clone: Its antigen remains unknown.

The V gene is TRBV30, the J gene TRBJ2-1, with a tentative D call TRBD1 (5 bases). The sequencing sample was made of PBMCs. This receptor was identified in a man aged 30 to 45 in good health and CMV-seronegative. As DNA, the CDR3 is TGTGCCTGGACCGCCAGGGTAGGGCAGTTCTTC. Its translation is CAWTARVGQFF. The whole variable domain, filled in from reference TRBV30 and TRBJ2-1, reads SQTIHQWPATLVQPVGSPLSLECTVEGTSNPNLYWYRQAAGRGLQLLFYSVGIGQISSEVPQNLSASRPQDRQFILSSKKLLLSDSGFYLCAWTARVGQFFGPGTRLTVL.